This T cell receptor (beta chain) was identified during a study of shared T cell receptors in the human thymus. Germline V lookup: CDR1 MNHEY, CDR2 SMNVEV (reference sequence). There are 15 residues in the CDR3. V was pared by 3 bases and J by 1 base, with 12 bases between. Sequenced by immunoSEQ multiplex PCR; TCRdb stores in-frame clones only, minus some. The sample lists under 850,000 clones; approximately 88% were seen once. These records were also assigned to another study, of human thymus T cells. Turning to that study: Having corrective surgery for congenital heart defects, healthy Finnish infants were the ones who donated. Thymus pieces cut out during corrective heart surgery were the tissue that was used. An apparent bias in V and J gene usage was seen in thymic and blood repertoires. Related studies found that unrelated individuals share highly overlapping thymic repertoires.

The sequence derives from a boy younger than two with a congenital heart defect. The chain joins TRBV27 to TRBJ1-2, with TRBD1 as a possible D gene (6 bases). Specimen: thymocytes. The CDR3 reads CASSFKAGDNYGYTF. The CDR3, as DNA: TGTGCCAGCAGTTTTAAGGCAGGGGATAACTATGGCTACACCTTC.